This T cell receptor (beta chain) was identified in a study of breast tumors, draining lymph nodes, adjacent tissues. Germline assignment: CDR1 DFQATT and CDR2 SNEGSKA (reference sequence). This CDR3 contains 14 residues. V trimming: 6 bases; J trimming: 3 bases; junction bases outside the gene matches: 10. This clonotype appeared many times. What it binds is unknown. General study points: The lymph node origin of tumor T cells was framed as consistent with a hypothesis, not demonstrated. Luminal-like breast cancer showed significantly greater tumor-nontumor repertoire similarity than basal-like breast cancer did. Tumor TCR diversity was below lymph nodes but above nontumor tissue.

TCRdb called the multiplex PCR reads again in MiXCR, with one record for every CDR3 protein. The table shows around 120,000 distinct CDR3 sequences, with 15% to 20% occurring only once. Samples came from axillary lymph nodes draining the breast cancer. The chain employs TRBV20-1 and TRBJ2-7; 8 nucleotides align to TRBD2. This TCR derives from a female donor with breast cancer. Some clones in this sample may be carry-over from other donors' samples. Sample: axillary lymph node tissue. Here the CDR3 reads CSAQSHSGVYEQYF. CDR3 sequence (DNA): TGCAGTGCGCAAAGCCATAGCGGGGTCTACGAGCAGTACTTC.